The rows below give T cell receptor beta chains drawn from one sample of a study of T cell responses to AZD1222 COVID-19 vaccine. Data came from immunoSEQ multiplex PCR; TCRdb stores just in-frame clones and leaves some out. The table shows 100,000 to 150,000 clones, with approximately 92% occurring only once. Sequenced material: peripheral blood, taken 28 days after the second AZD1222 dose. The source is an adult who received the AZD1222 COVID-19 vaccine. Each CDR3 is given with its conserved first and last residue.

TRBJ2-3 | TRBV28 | CASSPAGEGLGSTDTQYF
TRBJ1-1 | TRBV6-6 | CASSRDRESTEAFF
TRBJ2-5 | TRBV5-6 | CASSTGETQYF
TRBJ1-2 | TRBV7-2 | CASSFPGLHYGYTF
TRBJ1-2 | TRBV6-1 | CASSESNYGYTF
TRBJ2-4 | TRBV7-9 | CASSIWGGKDKNIQYF
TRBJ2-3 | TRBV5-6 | CASSFGTDTQYF
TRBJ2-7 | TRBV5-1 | CASSLEGGTGTYEQYF
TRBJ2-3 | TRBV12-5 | CASGRGIDLTTDTQYF
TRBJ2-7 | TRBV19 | CASSRLAGNYEQYF
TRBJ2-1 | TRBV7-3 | CASSYPSGTSSYNEQFF
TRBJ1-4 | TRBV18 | CASSRGFATNEKLFF
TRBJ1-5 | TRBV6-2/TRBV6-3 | CASSYQGGQPQHF
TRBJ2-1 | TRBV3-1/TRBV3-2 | CASSHSASGTNEQFF
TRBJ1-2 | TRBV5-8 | CASSWGGSSYGYTF
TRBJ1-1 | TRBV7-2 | CASSLAKGGLNTEAFF
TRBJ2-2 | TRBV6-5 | CASSQTGANTGELFF
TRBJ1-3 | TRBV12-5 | CASVPGFWNTIYF
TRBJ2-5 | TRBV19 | CASSMGASIPLTQYF
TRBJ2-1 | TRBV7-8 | CASSRPGYEQFF
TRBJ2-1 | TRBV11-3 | CASSHLISGWGNEQFF
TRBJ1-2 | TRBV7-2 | CASSLVGDRGSGYTF
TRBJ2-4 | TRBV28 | CASSLGDLVQYF
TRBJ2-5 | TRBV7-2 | CASSVRLAGLPETQYF
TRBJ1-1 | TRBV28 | CASSLVQNTEAFF
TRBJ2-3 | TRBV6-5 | CASTSNSQGTQYF
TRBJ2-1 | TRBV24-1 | CATMAGGVNEQFF
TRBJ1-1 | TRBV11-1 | CASSYPTGPMNTEAFF
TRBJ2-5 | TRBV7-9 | CASSLGGVETQYF
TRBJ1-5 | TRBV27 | CASRTGNNQPQHF
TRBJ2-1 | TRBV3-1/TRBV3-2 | CASSPRGSGDNEQFF
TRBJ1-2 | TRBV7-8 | CASSPYGVIEDGYTF
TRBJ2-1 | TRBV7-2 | CASSLRRSSYNEQFF
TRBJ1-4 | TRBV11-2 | CASSLGGTLTEKLFF
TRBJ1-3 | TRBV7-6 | CASSLVAAGRGGSGNTIYF
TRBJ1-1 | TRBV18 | CASSPMGGEAFF
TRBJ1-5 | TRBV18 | CASSHIENQPQHF
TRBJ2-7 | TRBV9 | CASSGQGELGEQYF
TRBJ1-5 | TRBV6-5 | CASSSTVNQPQHF
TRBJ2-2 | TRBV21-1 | CASSNPGGAFDTGELFF